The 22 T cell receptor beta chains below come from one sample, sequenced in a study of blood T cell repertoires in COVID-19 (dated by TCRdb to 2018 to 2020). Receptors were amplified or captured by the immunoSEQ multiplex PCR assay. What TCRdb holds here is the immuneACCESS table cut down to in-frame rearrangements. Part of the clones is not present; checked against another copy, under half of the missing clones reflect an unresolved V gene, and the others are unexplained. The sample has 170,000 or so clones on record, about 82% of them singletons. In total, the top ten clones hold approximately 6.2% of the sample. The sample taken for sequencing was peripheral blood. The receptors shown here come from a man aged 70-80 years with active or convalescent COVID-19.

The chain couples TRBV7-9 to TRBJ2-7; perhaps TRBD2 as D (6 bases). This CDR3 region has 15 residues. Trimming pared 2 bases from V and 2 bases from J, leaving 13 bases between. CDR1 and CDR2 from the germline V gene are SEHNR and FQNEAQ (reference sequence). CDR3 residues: CASSLPGGETYEQYF. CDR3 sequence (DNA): TGTGCCAGCAGCTTACCCGGGGGAGAAACCTACGAGCAGTACTTC.

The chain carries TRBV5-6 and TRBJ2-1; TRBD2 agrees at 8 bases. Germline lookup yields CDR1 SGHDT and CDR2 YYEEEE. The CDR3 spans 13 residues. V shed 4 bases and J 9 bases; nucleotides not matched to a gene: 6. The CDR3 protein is CASSSGRGVEQFF. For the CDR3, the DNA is TGTGCCAGCAGCAGCGGGAGAGGGGTTGAGCAGTTCTTC.

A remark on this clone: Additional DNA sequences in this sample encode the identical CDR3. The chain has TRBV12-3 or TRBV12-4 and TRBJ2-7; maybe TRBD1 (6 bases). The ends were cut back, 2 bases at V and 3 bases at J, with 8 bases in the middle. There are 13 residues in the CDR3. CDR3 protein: CASSLQGSYEQYF. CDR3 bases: TGTGCCAGCAGTTTACAGGGGAGCTACGAGCAGTACTTC.

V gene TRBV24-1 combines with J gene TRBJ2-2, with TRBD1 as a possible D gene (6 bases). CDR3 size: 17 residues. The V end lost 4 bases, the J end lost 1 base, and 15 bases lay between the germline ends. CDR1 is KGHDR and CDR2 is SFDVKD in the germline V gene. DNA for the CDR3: TGTGCCACCAGTGACGTCAAACACAGGGTGAACACCGGGGAGCTGTTTTTT. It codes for CATSDVKHRVNTGELFF.

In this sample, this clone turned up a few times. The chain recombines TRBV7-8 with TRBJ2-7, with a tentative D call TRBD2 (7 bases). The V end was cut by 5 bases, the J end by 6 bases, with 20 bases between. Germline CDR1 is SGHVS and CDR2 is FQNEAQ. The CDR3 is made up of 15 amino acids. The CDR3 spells CASSPVGGGLGEQYF. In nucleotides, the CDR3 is TGTGCCAGCAGCCCAGTAGGGGGGGGGCTGGGCGAGCAGTACTTC.

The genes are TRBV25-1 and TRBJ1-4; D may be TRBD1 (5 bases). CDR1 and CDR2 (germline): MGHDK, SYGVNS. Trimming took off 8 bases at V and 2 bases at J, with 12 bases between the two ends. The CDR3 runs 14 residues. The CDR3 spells CASAAGGTNEKLFF. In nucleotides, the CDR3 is TGTGCCAGCGCGGCGGGGGGGACTAATGAAAAACTGTTTTTT. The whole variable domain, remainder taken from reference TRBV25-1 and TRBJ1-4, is EADIYQTPRYLVIGTGKKITLECSQTMGHDKMYWYQQDPGMELHLIHYSYGVNSTEKGDLSSESTVSRIRTEHFPLTLESARPSHTSQYLCASAAGGTNEKLFFGSGTQLSVL.

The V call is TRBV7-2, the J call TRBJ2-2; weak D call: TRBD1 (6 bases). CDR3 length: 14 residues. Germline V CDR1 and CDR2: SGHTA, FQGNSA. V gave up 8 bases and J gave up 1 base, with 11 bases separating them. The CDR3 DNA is TGTGCCAGCCACAGACAGGAGAACACCGGGGAGCTGTTTTTT. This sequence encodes CASHRQENTGELFF. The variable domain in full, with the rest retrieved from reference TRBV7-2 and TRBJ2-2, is GAGVSQSPSNKVTEKGKDVELRCDPISGHTALYWYRQSLGQGLEFLIYFQGNSAPDKSGLPSDRFSAERTGGSVSTLTIQRTQQEDSAVYLCASHRQENTGELFFGEGSRLTVL.

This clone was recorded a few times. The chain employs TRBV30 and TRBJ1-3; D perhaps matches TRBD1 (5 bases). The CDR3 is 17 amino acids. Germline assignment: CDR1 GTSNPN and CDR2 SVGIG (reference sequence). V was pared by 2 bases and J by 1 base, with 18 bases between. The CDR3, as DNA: TGTGCCTGGAGTTCCAAAGACAGACCAATATCTGGAAACACCATATATTTT. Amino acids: CAWSSKDRPISGNTIYF.

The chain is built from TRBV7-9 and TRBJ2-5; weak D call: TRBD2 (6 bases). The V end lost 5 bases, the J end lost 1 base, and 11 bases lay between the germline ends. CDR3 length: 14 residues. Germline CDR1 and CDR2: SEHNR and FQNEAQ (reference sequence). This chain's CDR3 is CASSDPGSQETQYF. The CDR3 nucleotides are TGTGCCAGCAGCGATCCCGGGAGCCAAGAGACCCAGTACTTC.

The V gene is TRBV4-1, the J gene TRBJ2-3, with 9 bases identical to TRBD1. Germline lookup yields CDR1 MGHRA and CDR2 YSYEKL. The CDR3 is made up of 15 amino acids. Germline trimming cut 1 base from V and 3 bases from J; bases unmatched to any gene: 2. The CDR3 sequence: CASSQADRGTDTQYF. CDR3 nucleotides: TGCGCCAGCAGCCAAGCCGACAGGGGGACAGATACGCAGTATTTT.

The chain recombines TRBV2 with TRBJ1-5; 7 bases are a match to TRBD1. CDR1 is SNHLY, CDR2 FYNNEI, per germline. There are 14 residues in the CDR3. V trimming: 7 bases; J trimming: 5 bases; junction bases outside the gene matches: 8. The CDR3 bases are TGTGCCAGCACGGGGGACAGCCAATATCAGCCCCAGCATTTT. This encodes CASTGDSQYQPQHF. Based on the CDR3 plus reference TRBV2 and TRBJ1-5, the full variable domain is EPEVTQTPSHQVTQMGQEVILRCVPISNHLYFYWYRQILGQKVEFLVSFYNNEISEKSEIFDDQFSVERPDGSNFTLKIRSTKLEDSAMYFCASTGDSQYQPQHFGDGTRLSIL.

This CDR3 is CASSQSGGAAETQYF. CDR3 DNA: TGTGCCAGCAGCCAAAGCGGGGGGGCCGCGGAGACCCAGTACTTC. The genes are TRBV5-6 and TRBJ2-5; 10 bases align to TRBD2. CDR1 is SGHDT and CDR2 is YYEEEE in the germline V gene. The CDR3 contains 15 residues. With V trimmed by 4 bases and J by 5 bases, 8 bases remained unmatched.

The CDR3 DNA is TGTGCCAGCAGCCCAGGGACAGGGAAGAATTCACCCCTCCACTTT. Residues: CASSPGTGKNSPLHF. The V call is TRBV7-6, the J call TRBJ1-6, with 9 bases matching TRBD1. This CDR3 spans 15 amino acids. Per germline, CDR1 SGHVS and CDR2 FNYEAQ. V lost 5 bases and J lost 7; bases outside the gene matches: 6.

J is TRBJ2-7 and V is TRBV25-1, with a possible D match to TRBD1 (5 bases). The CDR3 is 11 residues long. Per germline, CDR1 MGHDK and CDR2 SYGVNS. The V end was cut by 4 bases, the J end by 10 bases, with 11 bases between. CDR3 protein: CASSAYRYQYF. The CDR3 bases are TGTGCCAGCAGTGCCTACAGGTACCAGTACTTC.

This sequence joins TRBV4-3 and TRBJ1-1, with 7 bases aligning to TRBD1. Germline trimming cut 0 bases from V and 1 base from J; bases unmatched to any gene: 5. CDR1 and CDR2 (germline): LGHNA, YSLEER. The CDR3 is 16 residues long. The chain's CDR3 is CASSQDIRTGNTEAFF. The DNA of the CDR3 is TGCGCCAGCAGCCAAGATATCCGGACAGGGAACACTGAAGCTTTCTTT.

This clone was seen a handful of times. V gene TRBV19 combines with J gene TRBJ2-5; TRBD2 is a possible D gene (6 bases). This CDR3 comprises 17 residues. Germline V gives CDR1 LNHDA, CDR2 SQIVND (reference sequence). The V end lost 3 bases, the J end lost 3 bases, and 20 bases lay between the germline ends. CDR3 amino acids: CASSISQEGTKKETQYF. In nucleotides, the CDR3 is TGTGCCAGTAGTATCAGCCAGGAGGGGACGAAAAAAGAGACCCAGTACTTC.

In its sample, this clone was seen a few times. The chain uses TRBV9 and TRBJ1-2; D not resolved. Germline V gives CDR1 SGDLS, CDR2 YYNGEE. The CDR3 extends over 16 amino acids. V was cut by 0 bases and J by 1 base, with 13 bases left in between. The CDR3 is CASSVGGATHNYGYTF. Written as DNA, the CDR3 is TGTGCCAGCAGCGTAGGGGGAGCGACCCATAACTATGGCTACACCTTC.

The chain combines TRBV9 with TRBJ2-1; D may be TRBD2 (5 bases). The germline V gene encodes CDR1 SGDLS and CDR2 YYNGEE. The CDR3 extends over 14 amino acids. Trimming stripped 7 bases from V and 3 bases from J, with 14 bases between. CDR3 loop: CASAPGVSYNEQFF. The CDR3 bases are TGTGCCAGCGCCCCCGGGGTGAGCTACAATGAGCAGTTCTTC.

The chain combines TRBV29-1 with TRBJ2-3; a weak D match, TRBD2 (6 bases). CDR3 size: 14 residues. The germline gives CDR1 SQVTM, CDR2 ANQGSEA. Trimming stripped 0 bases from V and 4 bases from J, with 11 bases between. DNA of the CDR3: TGCAGCGTTGAAGATAGCGGCGTCTCAGATACGCAGTATTTT. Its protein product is CSVEDSGVSDTQYF.

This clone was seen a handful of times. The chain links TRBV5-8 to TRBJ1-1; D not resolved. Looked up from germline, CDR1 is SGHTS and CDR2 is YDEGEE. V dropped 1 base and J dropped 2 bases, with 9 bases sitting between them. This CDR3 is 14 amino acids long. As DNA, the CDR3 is TGTGCCAGCAGCTTGTCAGGTTCTAACACTGAAGCTTTCTTT. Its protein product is CASSLSGSNTEAFF.

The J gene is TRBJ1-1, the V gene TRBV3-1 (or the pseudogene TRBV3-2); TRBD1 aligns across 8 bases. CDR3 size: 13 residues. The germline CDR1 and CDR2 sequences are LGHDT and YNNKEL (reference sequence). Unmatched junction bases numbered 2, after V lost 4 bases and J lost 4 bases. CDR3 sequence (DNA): TGTGCCAGCAGCCCCAGGGGGCCCACTGAAGCTTTCTTT. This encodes CASSPRGPTEAFF.

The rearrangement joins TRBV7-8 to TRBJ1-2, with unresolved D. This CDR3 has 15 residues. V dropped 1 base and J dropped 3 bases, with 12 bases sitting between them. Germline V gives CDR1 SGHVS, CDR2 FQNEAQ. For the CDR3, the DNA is TGTGCCAGCAGCTTAGGTCTGTCGGGGTACTATGGCTACACCTTC. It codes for CASSLGLSGYYGYTF.